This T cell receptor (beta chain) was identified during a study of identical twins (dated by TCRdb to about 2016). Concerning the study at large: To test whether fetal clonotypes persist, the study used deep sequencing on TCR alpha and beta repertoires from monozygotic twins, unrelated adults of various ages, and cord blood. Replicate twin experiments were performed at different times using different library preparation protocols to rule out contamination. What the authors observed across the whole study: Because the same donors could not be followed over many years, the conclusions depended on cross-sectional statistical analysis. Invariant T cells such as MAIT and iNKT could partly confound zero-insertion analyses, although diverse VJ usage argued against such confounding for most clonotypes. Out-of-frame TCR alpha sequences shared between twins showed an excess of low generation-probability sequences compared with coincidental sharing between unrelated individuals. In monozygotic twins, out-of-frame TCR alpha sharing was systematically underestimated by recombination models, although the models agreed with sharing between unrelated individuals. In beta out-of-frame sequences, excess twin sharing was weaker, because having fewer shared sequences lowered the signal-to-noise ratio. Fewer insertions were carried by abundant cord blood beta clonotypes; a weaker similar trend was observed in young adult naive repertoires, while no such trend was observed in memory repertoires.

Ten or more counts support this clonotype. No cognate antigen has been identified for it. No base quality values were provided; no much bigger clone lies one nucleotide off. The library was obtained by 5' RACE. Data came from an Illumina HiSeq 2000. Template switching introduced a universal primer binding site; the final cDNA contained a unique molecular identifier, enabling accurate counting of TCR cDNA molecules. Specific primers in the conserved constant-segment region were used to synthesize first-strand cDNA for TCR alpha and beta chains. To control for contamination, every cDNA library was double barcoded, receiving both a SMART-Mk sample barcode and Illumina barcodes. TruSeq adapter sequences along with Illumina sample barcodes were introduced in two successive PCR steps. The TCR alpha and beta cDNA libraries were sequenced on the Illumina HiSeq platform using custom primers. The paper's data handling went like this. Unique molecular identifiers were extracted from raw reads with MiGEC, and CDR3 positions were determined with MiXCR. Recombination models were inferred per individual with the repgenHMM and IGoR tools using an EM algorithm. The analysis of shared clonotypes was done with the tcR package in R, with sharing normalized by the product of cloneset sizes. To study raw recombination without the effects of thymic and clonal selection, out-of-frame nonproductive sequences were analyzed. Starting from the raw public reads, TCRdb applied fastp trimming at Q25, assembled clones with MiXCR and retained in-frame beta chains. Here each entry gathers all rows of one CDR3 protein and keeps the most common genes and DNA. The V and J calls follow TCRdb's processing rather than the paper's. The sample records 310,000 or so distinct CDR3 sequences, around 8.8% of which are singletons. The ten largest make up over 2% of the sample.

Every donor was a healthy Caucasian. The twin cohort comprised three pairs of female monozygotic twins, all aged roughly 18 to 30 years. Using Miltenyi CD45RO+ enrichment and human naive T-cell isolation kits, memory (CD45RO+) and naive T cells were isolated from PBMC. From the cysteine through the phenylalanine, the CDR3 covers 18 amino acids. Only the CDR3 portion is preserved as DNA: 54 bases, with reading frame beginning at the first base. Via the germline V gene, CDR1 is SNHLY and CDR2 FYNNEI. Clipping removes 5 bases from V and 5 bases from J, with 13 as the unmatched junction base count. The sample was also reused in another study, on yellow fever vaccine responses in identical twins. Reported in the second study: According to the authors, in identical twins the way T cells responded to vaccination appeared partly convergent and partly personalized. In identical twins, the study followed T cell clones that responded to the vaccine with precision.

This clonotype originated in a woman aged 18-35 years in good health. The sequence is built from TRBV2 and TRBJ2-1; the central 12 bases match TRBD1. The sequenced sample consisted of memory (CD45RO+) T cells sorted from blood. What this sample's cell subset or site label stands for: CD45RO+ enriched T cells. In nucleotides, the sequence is TGTGCCAGCAGTCAAACGGGACAGGGGGCCATGAAAAACAATGAGCAGTTCTTC. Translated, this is CASSQTGQGAMKNNEQFF.